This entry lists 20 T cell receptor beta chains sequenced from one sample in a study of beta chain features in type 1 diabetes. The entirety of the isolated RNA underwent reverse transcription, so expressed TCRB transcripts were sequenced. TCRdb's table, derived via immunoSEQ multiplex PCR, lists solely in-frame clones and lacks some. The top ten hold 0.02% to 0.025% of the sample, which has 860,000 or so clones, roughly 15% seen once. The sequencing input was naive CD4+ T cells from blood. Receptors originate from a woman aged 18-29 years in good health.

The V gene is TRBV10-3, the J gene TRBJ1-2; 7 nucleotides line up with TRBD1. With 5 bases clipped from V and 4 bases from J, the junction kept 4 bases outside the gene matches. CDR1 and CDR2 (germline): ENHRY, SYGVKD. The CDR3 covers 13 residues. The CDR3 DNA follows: TGTGCCATCAGTACAGGGGAGGGCTATGGCTACACCTTC. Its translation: CAISTGEGYGYTF.

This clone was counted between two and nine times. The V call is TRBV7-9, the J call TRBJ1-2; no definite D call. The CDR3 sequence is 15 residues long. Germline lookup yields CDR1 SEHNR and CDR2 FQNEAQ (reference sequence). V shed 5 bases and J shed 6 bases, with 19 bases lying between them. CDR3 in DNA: TGTGCCAGCAGCGCACGCCTCCGGGAAAGTCATGGCTACACCTTC. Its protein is CASSARLRESHGYTF.

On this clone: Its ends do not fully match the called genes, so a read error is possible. CDR3 residues: CATSREGRLPLF. The CDR3 coding sequence is TGTGCCACCAGCAGAGAGGGGCGTCTCCCCCTCTTC. V and J are TRBV15 and TRBJ2-1, with a possible D match to TRBD1 (5 bases). The CDR3 loop spans 12 amino acids. CDR1 is LNHNV and CDR2 is YYDKDF in the germline V gene (reference sequence).

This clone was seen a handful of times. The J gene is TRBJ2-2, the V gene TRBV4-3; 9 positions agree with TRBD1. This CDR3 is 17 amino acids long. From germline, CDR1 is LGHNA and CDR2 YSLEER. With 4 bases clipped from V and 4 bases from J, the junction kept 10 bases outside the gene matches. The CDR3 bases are TGCGCCAGCAGCCTAAGGTGGGGACAGGGCTTCACCGGGGAGCTGTTTTTT. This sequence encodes CASSLRWGQGFTGELFF.

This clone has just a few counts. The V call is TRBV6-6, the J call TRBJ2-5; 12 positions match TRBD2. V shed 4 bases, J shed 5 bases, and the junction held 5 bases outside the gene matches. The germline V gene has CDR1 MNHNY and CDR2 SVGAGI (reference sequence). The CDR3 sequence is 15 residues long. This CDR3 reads CASSFGTSGFETQYF. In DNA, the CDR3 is TGTGCCAGCAGTTTTGGGACTAGCGGGTTCGAGACCCAGTACTTC.

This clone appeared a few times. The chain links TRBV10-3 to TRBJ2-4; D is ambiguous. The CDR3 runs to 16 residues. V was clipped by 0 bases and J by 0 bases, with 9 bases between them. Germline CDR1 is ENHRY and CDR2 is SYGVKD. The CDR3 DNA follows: TGTGCCATCAGTGAGTCTGTCCTTCTAGCCAAAAACATTCAGTACTTC. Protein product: CAISESVLLAKNIQYF.

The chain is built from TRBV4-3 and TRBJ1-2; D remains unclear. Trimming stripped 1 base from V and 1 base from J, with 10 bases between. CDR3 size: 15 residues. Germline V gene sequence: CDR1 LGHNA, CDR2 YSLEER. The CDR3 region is CASSQGGKINYGYTF. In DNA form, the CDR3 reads TGCGCCAGCAGCCAAGGTGGGAAAATTAACTATGGCTACACCTTC.

This CDR3 is CASSGAGAGTYSTQYF. The CDR3 DNA reads as TGTGCCAGCAGCGGAGCGGGAGCCGGTACCTACTCAACGCAGTATTTT. The genes are TRBV9 and TRBJ2-3; 8 bases map to TRBD2. The CDR3 sequence is 16 residues long. Germline CDR1 is SGDLS and CDR2 is YYNGEE. The V gene end was trimmed by 3 bases and the J gene end by 9 bases; junction bases not matched to a gene: 15.

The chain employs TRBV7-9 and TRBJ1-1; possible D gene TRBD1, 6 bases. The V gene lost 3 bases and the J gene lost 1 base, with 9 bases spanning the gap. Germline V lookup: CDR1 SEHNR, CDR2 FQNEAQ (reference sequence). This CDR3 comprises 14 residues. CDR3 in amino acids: CASSFGGKNTEAFF. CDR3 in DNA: TGTGCCAGCAGCTTCGGGGGCAAGAACACTGAAGCTTTCTTT.

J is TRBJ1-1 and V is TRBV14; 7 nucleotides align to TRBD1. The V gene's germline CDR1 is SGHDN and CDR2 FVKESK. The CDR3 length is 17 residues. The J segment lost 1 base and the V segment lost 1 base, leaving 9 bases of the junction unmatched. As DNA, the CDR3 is TGTGCCAGCAGCCAAGTCTACAGACAGGGAGCGAACACTGAAGCTTTCTTT. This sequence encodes CASSQVYRQGANTEAFF. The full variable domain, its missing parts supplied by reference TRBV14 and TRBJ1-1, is EAGVTQFPSHSVIEKGQTVTLRCDPISGHDNLYWYRRVMGKEIKFLLHFVKESKQDESGMPNNRFLAERTGGTYSTLKVQPAELEDSGVYFCASSQVYRQGANTEAFFGQGTRLTVV.

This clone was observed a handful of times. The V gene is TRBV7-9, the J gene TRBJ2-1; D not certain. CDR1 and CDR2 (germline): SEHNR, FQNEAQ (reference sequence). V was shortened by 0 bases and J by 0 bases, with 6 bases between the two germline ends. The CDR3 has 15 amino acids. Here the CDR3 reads CASSLAYSSYNEQFF. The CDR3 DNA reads TGTGCCAGCAGCTTAGCGTACAGCTCCTACAATGAGCAGTTCTTC.

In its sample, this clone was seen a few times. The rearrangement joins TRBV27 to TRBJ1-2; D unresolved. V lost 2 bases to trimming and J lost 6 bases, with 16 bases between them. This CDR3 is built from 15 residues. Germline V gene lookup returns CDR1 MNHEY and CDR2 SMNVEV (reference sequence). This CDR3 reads CASSLRNTFPNGYTF. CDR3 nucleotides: TGTGCCAGCAGTTTAAGAAACACCTTCCCCAATGGCTACACCTTC.

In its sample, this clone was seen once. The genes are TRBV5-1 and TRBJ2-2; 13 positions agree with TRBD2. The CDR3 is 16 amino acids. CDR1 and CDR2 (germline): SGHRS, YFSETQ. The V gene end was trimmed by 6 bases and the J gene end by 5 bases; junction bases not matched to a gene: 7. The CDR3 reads CASTRRTSGSTGELFF. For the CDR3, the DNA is TGCGCCAGCACCCGTCGGACTAGCGGGAGTACCGGGGAGCTGTTTTTT.

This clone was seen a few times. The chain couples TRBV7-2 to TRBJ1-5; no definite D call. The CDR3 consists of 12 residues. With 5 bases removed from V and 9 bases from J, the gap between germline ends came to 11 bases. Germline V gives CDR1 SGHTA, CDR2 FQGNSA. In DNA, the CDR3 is TGTGCCAGCAGCCCTTATGGCCGGCCCCAGCATTTT. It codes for CASSPYGRPQHF.

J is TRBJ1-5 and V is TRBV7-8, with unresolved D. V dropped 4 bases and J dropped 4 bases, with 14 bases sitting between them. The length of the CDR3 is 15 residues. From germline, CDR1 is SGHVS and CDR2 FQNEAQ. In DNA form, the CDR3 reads TGTGCCAGCAGCTCAGAGGGTGGCATGAATCAGCCCCAGCATTTT. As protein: CASSSEGGMNQPQHF.

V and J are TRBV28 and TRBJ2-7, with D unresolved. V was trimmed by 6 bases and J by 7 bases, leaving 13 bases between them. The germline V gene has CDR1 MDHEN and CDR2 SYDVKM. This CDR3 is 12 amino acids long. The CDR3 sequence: CASSPRVREQYF. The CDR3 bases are TGTGCCAGCAGCCCAAGGGTCAGGGAGCAGTACTTC.

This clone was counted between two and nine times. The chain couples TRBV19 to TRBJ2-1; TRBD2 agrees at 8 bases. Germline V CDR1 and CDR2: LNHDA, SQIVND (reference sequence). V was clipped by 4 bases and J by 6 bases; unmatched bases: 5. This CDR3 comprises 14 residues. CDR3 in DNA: TGTGCCAGTAGTAAACGGGAGGGGTTCAATGAGCAGTTCTTC. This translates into CASSKREGFNEQFF.

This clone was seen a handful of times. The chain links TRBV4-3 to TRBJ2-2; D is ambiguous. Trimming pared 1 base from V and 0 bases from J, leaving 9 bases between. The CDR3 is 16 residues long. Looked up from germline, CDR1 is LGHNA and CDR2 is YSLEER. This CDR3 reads CASSQVAAANTGELFF. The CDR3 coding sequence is TGCGCCAGCAGCCAAGTAGCAGCAGCGAACACCGGGGAGCTGTTTTTT.

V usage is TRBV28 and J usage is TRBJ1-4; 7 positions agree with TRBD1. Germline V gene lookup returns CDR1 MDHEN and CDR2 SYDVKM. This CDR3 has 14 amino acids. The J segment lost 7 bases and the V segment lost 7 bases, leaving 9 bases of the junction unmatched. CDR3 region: CASNFNRGGEKLFF. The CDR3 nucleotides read TGTGCCAGCAACTTTAACAGGGGAGGTGAAAAACTGTTTTTT.

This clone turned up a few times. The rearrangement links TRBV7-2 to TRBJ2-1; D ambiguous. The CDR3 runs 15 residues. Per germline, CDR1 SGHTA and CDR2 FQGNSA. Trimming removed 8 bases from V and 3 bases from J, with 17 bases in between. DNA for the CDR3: TGTGCCAGCCGGTCGGACCTCCCCTTCTACAATGAGCAGTTCTTC. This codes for CASRSDLPFYNEQFF.